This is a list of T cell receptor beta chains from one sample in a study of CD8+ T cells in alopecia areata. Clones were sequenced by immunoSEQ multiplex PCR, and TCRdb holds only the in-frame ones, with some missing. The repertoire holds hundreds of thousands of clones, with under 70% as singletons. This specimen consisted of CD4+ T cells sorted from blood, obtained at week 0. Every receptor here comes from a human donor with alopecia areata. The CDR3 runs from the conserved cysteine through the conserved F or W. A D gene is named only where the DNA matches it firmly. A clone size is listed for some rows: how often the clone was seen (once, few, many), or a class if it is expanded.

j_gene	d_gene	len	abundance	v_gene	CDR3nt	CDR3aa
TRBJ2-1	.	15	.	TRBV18	TGTGCCAGCTCACCAAGGGGACTCGCCTACAATGAGCAGTTCTTC	CASSPRGLAYNEQFF
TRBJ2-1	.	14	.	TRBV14	TGTGCCAGCAGCCATCGGGCCTACTACAATGAGCAGTTCTTC	CASSHRAYYNEQFF
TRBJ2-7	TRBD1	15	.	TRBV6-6	TGTGCCAGCAGCCCCCCCGGGACAGGGGGCTACGAGCAGTACTTC	CASSPPGTGGYEQYF
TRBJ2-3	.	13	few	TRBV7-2	TGTGCAATGAGGGCAGGGTCGGCTGATACGCAGTATTTT	CAMRAGSADTQYF
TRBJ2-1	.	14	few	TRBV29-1	TGCAGCGCCCTGGTGGGATGGACCTACAATGAGCAGTTCTTC	CSALVGWTYNEQFF
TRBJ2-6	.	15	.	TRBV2	TGTGCCAGCAGTGAAGGCAGCTCTGGGGCCAACGTCCTGACTTTC	CASSEGSSGANVLTF
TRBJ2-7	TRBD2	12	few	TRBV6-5	TGTGCCAGTATTAGCGGGGCCTACGAGCAGTACTTC	CASISGAYEQYF
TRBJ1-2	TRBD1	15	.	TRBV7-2	TGTGCCAGCAGCTCACAGGGGGTAGCTAACTATGGCTACACCTTC	CASSSQGVANYGYTF
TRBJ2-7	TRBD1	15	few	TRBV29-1	TGCAGCGTTACCATAAGGGGACAGTTCAACTACGAGCAGTACTTC	CSVTIRGQFNYEQYF
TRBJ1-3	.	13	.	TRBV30	TGTGCCTGGAGTGTACTTTCAGGAAACACCATATATTTT	CAWSVLSGNTIYF
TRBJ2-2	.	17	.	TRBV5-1	TGCGCCAGCAGCTTGGATATACCCGGCCGAACCACCGGGGAGCTGTTTTTT	CASSLDIPGRTTGELFF
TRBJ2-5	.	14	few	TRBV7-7	TGTGCTAGCAGCCCGTATGGGGCGCGGGAGACCCAGTACTTC	CASSPYGARETQYF
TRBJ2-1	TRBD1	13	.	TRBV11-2	TGTGCCAGCAGGCCTCAGGGGGTGGATGAGCAGTTCTTC	CASRPQGVDEQFF
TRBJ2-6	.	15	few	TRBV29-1	TGCAGCGTTGAAGGGGGCAGGGCTGGGGCCAACGTCCTGACTTTC	CSVEGGRAGANVLTF
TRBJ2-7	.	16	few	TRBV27	TGTGCCAGCAGTTTAAAGGCCCCAGGGGGGCCCTACGAGCAGTACTTC	CASSLKAPGGPYEQYF
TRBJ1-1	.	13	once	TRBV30	TGTGCCTGGAGTGTAGTATTGAGGGTGGAAGCTTTCTTT	CAWSVVLRVEAFF
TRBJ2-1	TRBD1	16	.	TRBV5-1	TGCGCCAGCAGCTTTATGGGGACAGGGTCATACAATGAGCAGTTCTTC	CASSFMGTGSYNEQFF
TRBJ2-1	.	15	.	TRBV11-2	TGTGCCAGCAGCTTGGGTAGAAGCTCCTACAATGAGCAGTTCTTC	CASSLGRSSYNEQFF
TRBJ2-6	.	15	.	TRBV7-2	TGTGCCAGCAGCCTGGGACTTCCTGGGGCCAACGTCCTGACTTTC	CASSLGLPGANVLTF
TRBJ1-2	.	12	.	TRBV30	TGTGCCTGGAAACGGGGGGCAGGTGGCTACACCTTC	CAWKRGAGGYTF
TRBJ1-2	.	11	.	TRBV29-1	TGCAGCGTTGATGGGGGTTCTGGCTACACCTTC	CSVDGGSGYTF
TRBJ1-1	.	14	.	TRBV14	TGTGCCAGCAGCCAAGCGACACCGAACACTGAAGCTTTCTTT	CASSQATPNTEAFF
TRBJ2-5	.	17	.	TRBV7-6	TGTGCCAGCAGCTTGGGTCTACGGGGGGCACCCCAAGAGACCCAGTACTTC	CASSLGLRGAPQETQYF
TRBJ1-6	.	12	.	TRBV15	TGTGCCACTCAGGGTAATAATTCACCCCTCCACTTT	CATQGNNSPLHF
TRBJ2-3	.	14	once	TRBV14	TGTGCCAGCAGCCAATCCGTGTGGGCAGATACGCAGTATTTT	CASSQSVWADTQYF
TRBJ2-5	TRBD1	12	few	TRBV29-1	TGCAGCGTTGTTTTGACAGGGGAGACCCAGTACTTC	CSVVLTGETQYF